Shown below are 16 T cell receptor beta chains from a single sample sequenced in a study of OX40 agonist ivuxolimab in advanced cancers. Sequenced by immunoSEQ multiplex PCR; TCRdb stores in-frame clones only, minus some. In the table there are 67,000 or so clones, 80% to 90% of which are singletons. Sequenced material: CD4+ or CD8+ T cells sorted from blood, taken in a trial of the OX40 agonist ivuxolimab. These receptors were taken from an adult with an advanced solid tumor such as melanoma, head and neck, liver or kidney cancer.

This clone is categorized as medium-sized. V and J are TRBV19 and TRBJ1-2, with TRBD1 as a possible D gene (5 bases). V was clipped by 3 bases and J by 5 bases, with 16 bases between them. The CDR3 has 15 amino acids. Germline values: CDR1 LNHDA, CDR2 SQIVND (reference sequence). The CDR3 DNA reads TGTGCCAGTAGTATGAGCAGGGAGGTTTTATATGGCTACACCTTC. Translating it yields CASSMSREVLYGYTF.

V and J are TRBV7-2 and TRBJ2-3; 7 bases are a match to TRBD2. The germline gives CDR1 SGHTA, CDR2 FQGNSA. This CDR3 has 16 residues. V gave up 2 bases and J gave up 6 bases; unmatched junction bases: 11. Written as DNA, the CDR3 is TGTGCCAGCAGCTTATGGGCAGTGGGGGGGGTCGATACGCAGTATTTT. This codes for CASSLWAVGGVDTQYF.

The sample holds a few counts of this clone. CDR3 nucleotide sequence: TGTGCCAGCAGCTTAGGGAGGGACGGACATGGCTACACCTTC. Amino acids: CASSLGRDGHGYTF. V usage is TRBV7-9 and J usage is TRBJ1-2; weak D call: TRBD1 (5 bases). Germline V lookup: CDR1 SEHNR, CDR2 FQNEAQ (reference sequence). This CDR3 contains 14 residues. Between the trimmed V and J ends, which lost 1 base and 6 bases, there was a span of 12 bases.

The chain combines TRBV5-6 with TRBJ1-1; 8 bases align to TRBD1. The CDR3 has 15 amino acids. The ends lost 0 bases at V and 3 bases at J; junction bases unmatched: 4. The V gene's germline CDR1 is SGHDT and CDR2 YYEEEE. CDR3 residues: CASSLGTGRDTEAFF. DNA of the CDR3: TGTGCCAGCAGCTTGGGGACAGGGCGGGACACTGAAGCTTTCTTT. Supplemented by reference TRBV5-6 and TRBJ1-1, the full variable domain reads DAGVTQSPTHLIKTRGQQVTLRCSPKSGHDTVSWYQQALGQGPQFIFQYYEEEERQRGNFPDRFSGHQFPNYSSELNVNALLLGDSALYLCASSLGTGRDTEAFFGQGTRLTVV.

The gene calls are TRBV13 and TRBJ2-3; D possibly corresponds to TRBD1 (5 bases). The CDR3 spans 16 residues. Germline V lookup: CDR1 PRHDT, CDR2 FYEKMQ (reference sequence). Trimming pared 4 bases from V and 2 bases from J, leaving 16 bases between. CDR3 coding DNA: TGTGCCAGCAGCTCCCCTTGGGGCGGACCCACAGATACGCAGTATTTT. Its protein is CASSSPWGGPTDTQYF. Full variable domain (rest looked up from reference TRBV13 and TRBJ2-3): AAGVIQSPRHLIKEKRETATLKCYPIPRHDTVYWYQQGPGQDPQFLISFYEKMQSDKGSIPDRFSAQQFSDYHSELNMSSLELGDSALYFCASSSPWGGPTDTQYFGPGTRLTVL.

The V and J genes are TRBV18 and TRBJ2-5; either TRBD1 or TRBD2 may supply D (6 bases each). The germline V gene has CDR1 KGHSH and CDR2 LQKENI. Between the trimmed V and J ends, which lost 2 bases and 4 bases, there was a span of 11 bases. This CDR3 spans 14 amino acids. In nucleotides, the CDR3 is TGTGCCAGCTCACCAGGCGAGGGGGGAGAGACCCAGTACTTC. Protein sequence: CASSPGEGGETQYF.

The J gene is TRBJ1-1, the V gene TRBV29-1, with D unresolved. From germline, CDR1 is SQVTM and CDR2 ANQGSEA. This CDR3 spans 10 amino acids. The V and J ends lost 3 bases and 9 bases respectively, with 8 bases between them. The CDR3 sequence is CSVESHKAFF. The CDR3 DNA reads TGCAGCGTTGAGTCCCACAAAGCTTTCTTT.

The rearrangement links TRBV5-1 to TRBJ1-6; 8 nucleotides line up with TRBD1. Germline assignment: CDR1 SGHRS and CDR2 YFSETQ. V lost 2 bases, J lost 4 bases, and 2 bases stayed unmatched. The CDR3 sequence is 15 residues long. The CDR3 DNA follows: TGCGCCAGCAGCTTAACAGGGGGTTATAATTCACCCCTCCACTTT. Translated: CASSLTGGYNSPLHF.

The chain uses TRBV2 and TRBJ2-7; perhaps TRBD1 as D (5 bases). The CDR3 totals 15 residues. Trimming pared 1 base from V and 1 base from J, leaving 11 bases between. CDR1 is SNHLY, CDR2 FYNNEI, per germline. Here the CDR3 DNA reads TGTGCCAGCAGTGAAGGGGCAGGGTTGTCCTACGAGCAGTACTTC. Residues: CASSEGAGLSYEQYF.

The CDR3 region has the DNA TGTGCCAGCAGAAGAAGTGGGACAGAAAATTCACCCCTCCACTTT. This gives the protein CASRRSGTENSPLHF. The chain is built from TRBV2 and TRBJ1-6; 7 bases map to TRBD1. Germline CDR1 reads SNHLY; CDR2 reads FYNNEI. The length of the CDR3 is 15 residues. With 6 bases clipped from V and 7 bases from J, the junction kept 9 bases outside the gene matches.

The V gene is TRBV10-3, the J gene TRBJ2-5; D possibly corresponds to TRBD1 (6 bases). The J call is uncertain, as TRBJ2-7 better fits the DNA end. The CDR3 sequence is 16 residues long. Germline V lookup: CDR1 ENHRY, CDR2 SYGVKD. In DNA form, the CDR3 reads TGTGCCATCAGTCCTCACGGCGGACAGATCACCTACGAGCAGTACTTC. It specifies CAISPHGGQITYEQYF.

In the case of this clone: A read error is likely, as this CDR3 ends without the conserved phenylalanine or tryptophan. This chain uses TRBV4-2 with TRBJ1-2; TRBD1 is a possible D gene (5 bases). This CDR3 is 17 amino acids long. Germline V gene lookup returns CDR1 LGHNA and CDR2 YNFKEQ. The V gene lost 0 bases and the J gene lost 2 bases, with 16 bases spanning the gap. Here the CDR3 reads CASSQDNRARENYGYTL. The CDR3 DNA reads TGTGCCAGCAGCCAAGATAATCGGGCCAGGGAGAACTATGGCTACACCCTC.

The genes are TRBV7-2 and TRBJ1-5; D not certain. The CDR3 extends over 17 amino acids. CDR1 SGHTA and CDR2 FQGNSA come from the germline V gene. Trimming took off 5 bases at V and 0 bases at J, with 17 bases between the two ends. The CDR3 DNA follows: TGTGCCAGCAGCCCTCAGACCCGGGTCCCTAGCAATCAGCCCCAGCATTTT. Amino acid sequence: CASSPQTRVPSNQPQHF.

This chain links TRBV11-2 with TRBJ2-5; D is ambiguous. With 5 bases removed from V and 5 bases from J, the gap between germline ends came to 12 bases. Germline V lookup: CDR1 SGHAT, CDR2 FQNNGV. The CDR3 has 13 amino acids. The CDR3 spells CASSLEGYETQYF. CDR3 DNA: TGTGCCAGCAGCCTGGAAGGGTATGAGACCCAGTACTTC.

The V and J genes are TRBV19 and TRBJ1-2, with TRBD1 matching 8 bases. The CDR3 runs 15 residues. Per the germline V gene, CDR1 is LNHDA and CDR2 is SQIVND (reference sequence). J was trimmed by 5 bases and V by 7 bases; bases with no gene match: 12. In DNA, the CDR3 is TGTGCCAGTAAAGAGACAGGGGCTAGAAGGTATGGCTACACCTTC. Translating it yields CASKETGARRYGYTF.

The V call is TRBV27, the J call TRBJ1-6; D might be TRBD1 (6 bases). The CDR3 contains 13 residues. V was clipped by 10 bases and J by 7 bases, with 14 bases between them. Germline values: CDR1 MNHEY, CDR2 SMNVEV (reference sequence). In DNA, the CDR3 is TGTGCCAATCCGGACAGTTACAATTCACCCCTCCACTTT. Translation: CANPDSYNSPLHF.